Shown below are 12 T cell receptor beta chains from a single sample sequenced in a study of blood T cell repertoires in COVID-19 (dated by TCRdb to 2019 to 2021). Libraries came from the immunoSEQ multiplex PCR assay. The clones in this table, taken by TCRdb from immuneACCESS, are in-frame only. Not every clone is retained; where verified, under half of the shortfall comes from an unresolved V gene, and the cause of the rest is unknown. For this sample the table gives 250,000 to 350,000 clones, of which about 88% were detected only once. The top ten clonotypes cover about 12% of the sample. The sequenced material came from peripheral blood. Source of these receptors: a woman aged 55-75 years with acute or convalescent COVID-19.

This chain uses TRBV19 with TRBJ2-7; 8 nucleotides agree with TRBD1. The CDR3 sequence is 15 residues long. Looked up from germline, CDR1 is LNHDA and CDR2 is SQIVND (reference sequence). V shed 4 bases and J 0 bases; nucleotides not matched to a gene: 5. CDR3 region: CASSTGQVSSYEQYF. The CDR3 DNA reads TGTGCCAGTAGTACGGGACAGGTGAGCTCCTACGAGCAGTACTTC.

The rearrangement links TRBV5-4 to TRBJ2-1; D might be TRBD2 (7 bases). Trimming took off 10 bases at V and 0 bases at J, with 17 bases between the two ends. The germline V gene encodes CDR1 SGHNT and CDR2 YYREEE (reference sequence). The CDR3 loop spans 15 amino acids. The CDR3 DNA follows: TGTGCCTATAACGGGGGGCTTCGCTCCTACAATGAGCAGTTCTTC. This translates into CAYNGGLRSYNEQFF.

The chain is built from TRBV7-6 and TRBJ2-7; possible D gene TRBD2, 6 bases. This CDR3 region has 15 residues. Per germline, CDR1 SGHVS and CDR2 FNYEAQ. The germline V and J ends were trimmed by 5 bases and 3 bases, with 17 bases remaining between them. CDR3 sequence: CASSRGTGPLYEQYF. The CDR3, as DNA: TGTGCCAGCAGCCGGGGGACCGGGCCGCTCTACGAGCAGTACTTC.

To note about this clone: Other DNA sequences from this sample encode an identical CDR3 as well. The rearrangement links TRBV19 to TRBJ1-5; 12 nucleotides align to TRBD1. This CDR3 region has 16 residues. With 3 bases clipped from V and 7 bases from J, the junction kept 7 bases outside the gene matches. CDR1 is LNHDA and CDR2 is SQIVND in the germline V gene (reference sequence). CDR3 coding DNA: TGTGCCAGTAGTATCCCGGGACAGGGGGCGAGGCAGCCCCAGCATTTT. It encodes CASSIPGQGARQPQHF.

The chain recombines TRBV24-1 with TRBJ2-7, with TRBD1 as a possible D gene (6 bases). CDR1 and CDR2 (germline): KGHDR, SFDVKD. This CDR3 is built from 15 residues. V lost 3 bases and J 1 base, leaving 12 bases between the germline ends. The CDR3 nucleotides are TGTGCCACCAGTGATGCCCGGGACAATTCCTACGAGCAGTACTTC. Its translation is CATSDARDNSYEQYF.

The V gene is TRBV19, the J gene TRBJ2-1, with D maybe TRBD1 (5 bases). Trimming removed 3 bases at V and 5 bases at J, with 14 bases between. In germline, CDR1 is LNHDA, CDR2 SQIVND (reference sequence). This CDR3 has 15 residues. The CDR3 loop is CASSIPTEANNEQFF. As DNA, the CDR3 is TGTGCCAGTAGTATCCCGACAGAGGCCAACAATGAGCAGTTCTTC.

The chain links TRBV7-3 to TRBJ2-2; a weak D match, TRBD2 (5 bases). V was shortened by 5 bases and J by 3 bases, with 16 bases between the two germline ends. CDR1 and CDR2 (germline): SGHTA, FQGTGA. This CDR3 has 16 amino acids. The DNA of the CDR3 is TGTGCCAGCAGCCCCCGTAGAGGGCAGTACACCGGGGAGCTGTTTTTT. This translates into CASSPRRGQYTGELFF.

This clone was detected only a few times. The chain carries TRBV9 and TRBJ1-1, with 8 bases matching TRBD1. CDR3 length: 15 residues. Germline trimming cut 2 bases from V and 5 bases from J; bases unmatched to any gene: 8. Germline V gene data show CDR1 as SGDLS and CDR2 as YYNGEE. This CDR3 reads CASSVRMDRATEAFF. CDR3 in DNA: TGTGCCAGCAGCGTCCGAATGGACAGGGCTACTGAAGCTTTCTTT.

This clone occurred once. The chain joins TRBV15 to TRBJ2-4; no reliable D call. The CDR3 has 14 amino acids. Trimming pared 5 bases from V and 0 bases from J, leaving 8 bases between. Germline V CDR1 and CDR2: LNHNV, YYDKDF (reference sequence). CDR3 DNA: TGTGCCACCAGCCCCCAATTAGCCAAAAACATTCAGTACTTC. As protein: CATSPQLAKNIQYF.

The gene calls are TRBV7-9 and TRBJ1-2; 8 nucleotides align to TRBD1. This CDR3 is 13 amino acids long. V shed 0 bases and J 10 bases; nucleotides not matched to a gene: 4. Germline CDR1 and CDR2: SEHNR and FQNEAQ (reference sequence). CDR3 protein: CASSLATGGVYTF. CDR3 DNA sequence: TGTGCCAGCAGCTTAGCAACAGGGGGAGTCTACACCTTC. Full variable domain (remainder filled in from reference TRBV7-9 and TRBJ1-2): DTGVSQNPRHKITKRGQNVTFRCDPISEHNRLYWYRQTLGQGPEFLTYFQNEAQLEKSRLLSDRFSAERPKGSFSTLEIQRTEQGDSAMYLCASSLATGGVYTFGSGTRLTVV.

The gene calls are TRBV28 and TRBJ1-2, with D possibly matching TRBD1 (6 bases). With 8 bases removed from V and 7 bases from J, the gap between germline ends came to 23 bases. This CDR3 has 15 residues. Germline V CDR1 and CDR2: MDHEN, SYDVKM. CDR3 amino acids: CASGPARTVGSGYTF. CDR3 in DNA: TGTGCCAGCGGCCCCGCCCGGACAGTGGGTAGTGGCTACACCTTC.

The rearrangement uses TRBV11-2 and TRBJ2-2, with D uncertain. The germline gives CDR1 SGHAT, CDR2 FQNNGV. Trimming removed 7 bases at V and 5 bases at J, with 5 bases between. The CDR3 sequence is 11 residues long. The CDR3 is CASIMTGELFF. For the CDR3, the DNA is TGTGCCAGCATCATGACCGGGGAGCTGTTTTTT. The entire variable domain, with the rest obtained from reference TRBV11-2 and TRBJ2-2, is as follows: EAGVAQSPRYKIIEKRQSVAFWCNPISGHATLYWYQQILGQGPKLLIQFQNNGVVDDSQLPKDRFSAERLKGVDSTLKIQPAKLEDSAVYLCASIMTGELFFGEGSRLTVL.